The next 5 T cell receptor beta chains were all read from a single sample in a study of blood T cell repertoires in COVID-19. Sequencing was performed with immunoSEQ multiplex PCR; in TCRdb, only in-frame clones are kept and a portion is missing. The data contain hundreds of thousands of clones, 87% of them singletons. The sequenced sample consisted of peripheral blood. The receptors come from a man aged 18-30 years with active or convalescent COVID-19.

This chain joins TRBV30 and TRBJ1-2, with D tentatively TRBD1 (6 bases). Germline V lookup: CDR1 GTSNPN, CDR2 SVGIG (reference sequence). V lost 3 bases and J lost 8, with 19 bases in between. This CDR3 has 14 residues. As DNA, the CDR3 is TGTGCCTGGAGCAGGGTCACAGGGTTTGGAGGCTACACCTTC. Protein: CAWSRVTGFGGYTF. Full variable domain (remainder filled in from reference TRBV30 and TRBJ1-2): SQTIHQWPATLVQPVGSPLSLECTVEGTSNPNLYWYRQAAGRGLQLLFYSVGIGQISSEVPQNLSASRPQDRQFILSSKKLLLSDSGFYLCAWSRVTGFGGYTFGSGTRLTVV.

V and J are TRBV7-9 and TRBJ1-3, with a tentative D call TRBD1 (5 bases). Trimming stripped 1 base from V and 10 bases from J, with 14 bases between. The CDR3 is 14 amino acids. The germline gives CDR1 SEHNR, CDR2 FQNEAQ (reference sequence). The CDR3 DNA sequence: TGTGCCAGCAGCTTAGTTTCGTCGGCAGGGACCATATATTTT. As protein: CASSLVSSAGTIYF.

The genes are TRBV6-6 and TRBJ1-1, with a possible D match to TRBD1 (5 bases). The CDR3 sequence is 16 residues long. The V end lost 1 base, the J end lost 5 bases, and 17 bases lay between the germline ends. Germline CDR1 and CDR2: MNHNY and SVGAGI (reference sequence). CDR3 loop: CASSYFPGGGKTEAFF. The CDR3 region has the DNA TGTGCCAGCAGTTACTTCCCTGGGGGAGGGAAAACTGAAGCTTTCTTT.

The chain is built from TRBV6-5 and TRBJ2-7; perhaps TRBD1 as D (6 bases). The germline V and J ends were trimmed by 7 bases and 2 bases, with 9 bases remaining between them. This CDR3 contains 12 residues. Germline V gene sequence: CDR1 MNHEY, CDR2 SVGAGI. CDR3 sequence (DNA): TGTGCCAGCAAGGGGGAGACCTACGAGCAGTACTTC. This sequence encodes CASKGETYEQYF.

This chain uses TRBV13 with TRBJ2-1; the match to TRBD2 covers 12 bases. Unmatched junction bases numbered 6, after V lost 1 base and J lost 11 bases. Germline V lookup: CDR1 PRHDT, CDR2 FYEKMQ (reference sequence). The CDR3 has 15 residues. CDR3 coding DNA: TGTGCCAGCAGCTTAGCTGGACTAGCGGGAAGGAAGCAGTTCTTC. This codes for CASSLAGLAGRKQFF.